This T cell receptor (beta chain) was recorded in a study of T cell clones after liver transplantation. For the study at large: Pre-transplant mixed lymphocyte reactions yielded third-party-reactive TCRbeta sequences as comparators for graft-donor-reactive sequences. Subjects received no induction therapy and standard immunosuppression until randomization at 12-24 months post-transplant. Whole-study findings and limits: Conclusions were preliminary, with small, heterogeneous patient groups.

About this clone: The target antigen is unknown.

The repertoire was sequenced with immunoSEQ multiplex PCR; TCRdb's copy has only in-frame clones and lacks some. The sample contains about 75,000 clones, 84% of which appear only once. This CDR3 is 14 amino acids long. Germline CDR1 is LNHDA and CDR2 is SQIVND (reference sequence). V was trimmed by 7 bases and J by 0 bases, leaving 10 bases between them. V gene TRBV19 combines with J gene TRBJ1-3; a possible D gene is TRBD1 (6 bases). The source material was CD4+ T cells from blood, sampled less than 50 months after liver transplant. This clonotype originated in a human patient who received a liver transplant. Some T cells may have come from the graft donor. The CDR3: CASKVRGSGNTIYF. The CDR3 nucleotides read TGTGCCAGTAAGGTCAGGGGCTCTGGAAACACCATATATTTT.